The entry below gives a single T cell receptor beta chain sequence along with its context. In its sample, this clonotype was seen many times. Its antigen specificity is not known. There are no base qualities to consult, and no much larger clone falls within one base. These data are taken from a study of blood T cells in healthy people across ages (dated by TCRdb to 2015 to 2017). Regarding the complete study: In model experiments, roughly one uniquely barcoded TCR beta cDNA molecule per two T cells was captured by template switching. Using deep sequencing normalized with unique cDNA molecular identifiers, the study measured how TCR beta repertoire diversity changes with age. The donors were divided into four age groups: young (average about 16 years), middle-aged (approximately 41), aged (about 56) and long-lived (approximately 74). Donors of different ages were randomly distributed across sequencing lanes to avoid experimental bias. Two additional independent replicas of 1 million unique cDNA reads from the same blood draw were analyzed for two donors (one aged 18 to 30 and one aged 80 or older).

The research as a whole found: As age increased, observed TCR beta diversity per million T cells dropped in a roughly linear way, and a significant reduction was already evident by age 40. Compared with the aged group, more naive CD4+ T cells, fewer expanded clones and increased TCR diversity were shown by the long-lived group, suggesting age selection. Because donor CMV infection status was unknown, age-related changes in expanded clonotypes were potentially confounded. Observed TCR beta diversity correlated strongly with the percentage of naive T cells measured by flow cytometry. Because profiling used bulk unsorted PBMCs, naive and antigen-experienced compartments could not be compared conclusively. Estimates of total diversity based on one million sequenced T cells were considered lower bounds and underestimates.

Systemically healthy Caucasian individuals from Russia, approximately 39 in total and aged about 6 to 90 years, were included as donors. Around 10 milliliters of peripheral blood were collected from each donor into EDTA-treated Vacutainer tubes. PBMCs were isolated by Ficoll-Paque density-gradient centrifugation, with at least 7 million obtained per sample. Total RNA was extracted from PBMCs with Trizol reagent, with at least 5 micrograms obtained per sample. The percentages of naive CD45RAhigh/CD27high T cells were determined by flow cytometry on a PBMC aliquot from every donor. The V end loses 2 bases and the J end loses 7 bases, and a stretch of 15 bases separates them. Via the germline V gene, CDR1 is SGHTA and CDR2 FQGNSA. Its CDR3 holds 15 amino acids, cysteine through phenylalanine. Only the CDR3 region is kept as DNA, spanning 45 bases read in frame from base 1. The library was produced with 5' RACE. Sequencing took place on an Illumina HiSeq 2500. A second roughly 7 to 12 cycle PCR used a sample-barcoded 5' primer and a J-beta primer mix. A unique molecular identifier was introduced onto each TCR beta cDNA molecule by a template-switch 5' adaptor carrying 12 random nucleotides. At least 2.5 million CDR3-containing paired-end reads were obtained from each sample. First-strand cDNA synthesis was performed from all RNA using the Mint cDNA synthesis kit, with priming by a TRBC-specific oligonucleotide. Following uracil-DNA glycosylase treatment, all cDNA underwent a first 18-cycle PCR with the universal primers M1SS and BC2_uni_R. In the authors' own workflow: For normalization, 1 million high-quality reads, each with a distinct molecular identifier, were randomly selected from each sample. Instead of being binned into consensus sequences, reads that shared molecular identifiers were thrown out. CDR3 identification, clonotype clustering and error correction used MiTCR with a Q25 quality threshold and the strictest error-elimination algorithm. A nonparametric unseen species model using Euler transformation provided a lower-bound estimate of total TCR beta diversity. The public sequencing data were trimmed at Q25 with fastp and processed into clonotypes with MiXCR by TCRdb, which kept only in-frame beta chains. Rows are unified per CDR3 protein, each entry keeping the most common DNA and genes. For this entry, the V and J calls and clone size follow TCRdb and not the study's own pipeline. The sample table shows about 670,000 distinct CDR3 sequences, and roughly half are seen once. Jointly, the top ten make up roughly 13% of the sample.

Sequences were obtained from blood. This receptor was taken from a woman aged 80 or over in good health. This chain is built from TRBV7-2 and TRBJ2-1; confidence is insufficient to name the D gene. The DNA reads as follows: TGTGCCAGCAGCTTATCCGGACGGTACGTAAATGAGCAGTTCTTC. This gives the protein CASSLSGRYVNEQFF.